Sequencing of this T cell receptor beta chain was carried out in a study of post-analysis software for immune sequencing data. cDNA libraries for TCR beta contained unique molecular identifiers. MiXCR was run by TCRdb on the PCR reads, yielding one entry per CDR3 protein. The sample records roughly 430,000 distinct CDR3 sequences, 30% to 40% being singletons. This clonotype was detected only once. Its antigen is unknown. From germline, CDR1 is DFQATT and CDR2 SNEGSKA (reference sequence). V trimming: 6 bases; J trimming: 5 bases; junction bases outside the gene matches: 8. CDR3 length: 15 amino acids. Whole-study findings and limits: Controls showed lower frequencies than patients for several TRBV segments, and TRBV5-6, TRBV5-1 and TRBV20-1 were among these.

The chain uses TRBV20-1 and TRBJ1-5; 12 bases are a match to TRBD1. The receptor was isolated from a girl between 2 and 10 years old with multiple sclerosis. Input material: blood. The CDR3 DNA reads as TGCAGTGCGACCCCGGGACAGGGGGCGTATCAGCCCCAGCATTTT. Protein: CSATPGQGAYQPQHF.